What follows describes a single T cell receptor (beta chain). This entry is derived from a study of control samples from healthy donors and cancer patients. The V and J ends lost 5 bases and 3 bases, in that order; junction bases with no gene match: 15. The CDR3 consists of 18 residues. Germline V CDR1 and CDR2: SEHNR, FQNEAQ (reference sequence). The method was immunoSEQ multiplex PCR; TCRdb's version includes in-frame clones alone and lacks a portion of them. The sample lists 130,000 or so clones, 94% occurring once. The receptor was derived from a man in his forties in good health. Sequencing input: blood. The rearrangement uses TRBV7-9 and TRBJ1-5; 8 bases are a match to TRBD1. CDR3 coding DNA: TGTGCCAGCAGCATCGGAAATGAGGCAGGGGGCCCCAATCAGCCCCAGCATTTT. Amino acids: CASSIGNEAGGPNQPQHF. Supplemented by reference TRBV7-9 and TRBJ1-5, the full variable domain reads DTGVSQNPRHKITKRGQNVTFRCDPISEHNRLYWYRQTLGQGPEFLTYFQNEAQLEKSRLLSDRFSAERPKGSFSTLEIQRTEQGDSAMYLCASSIGNEAGGPNQPQHFGDGTRLSIL.